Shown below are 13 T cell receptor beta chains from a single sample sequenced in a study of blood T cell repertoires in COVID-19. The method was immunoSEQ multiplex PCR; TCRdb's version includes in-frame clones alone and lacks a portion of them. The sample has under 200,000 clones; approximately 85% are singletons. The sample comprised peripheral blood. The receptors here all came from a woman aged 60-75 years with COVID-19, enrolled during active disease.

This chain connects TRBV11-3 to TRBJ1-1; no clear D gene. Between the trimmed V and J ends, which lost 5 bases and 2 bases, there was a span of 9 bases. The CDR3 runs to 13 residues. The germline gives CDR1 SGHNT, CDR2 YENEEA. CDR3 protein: CASSPRDNTEAFF. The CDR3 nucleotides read TGTGCCAGCAGCCCGCGTGATAACACTGAAGCTTTCTTT.

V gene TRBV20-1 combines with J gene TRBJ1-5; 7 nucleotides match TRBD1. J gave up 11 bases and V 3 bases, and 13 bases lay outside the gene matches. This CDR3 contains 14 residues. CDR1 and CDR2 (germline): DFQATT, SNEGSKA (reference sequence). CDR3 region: CSASPRQGKVAQHF. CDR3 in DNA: TGCAGTGCTAGTCCGAGACAGGGAAAGGTAGCCCAGCATTTT.

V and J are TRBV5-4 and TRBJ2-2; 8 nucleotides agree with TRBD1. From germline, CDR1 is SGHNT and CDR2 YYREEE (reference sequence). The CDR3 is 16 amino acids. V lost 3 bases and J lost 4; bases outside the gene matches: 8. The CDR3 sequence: CASSSGDRWGTGELFF. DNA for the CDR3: TGTGCCAGCAGCTCCGGGGACAGGTGGGGCACCGGGGAGCTGTTTTTT.

The CDR3: CAWSRDSVSDTQYF. The CDR3 nucleotides are TGTGCCTGGAGTCGGGATAGCGTTTCTGATACGCAGTATTTT. The chain recombines TRBV30 with TRBJ2-3, with D possibly TRBD2 on 5 matching bases. Germline CDR1 and CDR2: GTSNPN and SVGIG (reference sequence). CDR3 length: 14 residues. Trimming removed 2 bases from V and 6 bases from J, with 15 bases in between. Full variable domain (remainder filled in from reference TRBV30 and TRBJ2-3): SQTIHQWPATLVQPVGSPLSLECTVEGTSNPNLYWYRQAAGRGLQLLFYSVGIGQISSEVPQNLSASRPQDRQFILSSKKLLLSDSGFYLCAWSRDSVSDTQYFGPGTRLTVL.

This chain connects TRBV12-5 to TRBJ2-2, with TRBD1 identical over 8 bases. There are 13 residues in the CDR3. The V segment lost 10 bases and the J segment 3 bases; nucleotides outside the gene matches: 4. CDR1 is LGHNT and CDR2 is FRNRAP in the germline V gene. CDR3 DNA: TGTGCTACCTTGACAGGGGACACCGGGGAGCTGTTTTTT. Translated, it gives CATLTGDTGELFF.

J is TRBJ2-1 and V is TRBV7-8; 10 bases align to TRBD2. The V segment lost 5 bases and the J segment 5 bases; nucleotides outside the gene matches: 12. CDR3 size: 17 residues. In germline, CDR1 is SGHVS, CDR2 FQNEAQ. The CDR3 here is CASSRLSSGSSHNEQFF. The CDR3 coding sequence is TGTGCCAGCAGCCGCCTTTCTAGCGGGAGTTCCCACAATGAGCAGTTCTTC.

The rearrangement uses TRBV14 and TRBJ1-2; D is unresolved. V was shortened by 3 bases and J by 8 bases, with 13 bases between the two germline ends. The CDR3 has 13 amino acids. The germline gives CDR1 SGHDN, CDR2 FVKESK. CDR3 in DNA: TGTGCCAGCAGCCATAGGTGGGGAGGAGGCTACACCTTC. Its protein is CASSHRWGGGYTF.

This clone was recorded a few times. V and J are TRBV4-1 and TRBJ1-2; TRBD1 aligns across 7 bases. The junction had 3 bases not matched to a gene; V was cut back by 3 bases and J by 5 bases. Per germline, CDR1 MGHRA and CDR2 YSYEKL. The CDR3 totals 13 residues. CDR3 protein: CASSQGQPYGYTF. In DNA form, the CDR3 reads TGCGCCAGCAGCCAGGGACAGCCGTATGGCTACACCTTC.

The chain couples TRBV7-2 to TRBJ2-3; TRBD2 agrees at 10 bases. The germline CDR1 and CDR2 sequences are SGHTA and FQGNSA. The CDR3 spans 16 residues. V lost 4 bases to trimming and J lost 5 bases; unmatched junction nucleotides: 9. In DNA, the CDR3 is TGTGCCAGCAGCTCGGATCTAGCGGGAGTGCGAGATACGCAGTATTTT. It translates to CASSSDLAGVRDTQYF.

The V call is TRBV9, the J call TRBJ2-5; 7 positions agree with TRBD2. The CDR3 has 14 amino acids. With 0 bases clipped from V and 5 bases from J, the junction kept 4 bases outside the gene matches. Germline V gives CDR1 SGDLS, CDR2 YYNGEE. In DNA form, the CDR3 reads TGTGCCAGCAGCGTAGGGGGGGGAGGGGAGACCCAGTACTTC. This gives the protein CASSVGGGGETQYF.

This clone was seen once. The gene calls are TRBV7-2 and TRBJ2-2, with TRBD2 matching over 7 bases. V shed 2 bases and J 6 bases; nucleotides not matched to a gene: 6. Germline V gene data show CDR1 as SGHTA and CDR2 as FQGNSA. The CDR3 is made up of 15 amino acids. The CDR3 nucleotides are TGTGCCAGCAGCTTATCGCGGGAGAGGTCCGGGGAGCTGTTTTTT. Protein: CASSLSRERSGELFF. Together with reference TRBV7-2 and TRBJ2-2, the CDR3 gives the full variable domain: GAGVSQSPSNKVTEKGKDVELRCDPISGHTALYWYRQSLGQGLEFLIYFQGNSAPDKSGLPSDRFSAERTGGSVSTLTIQRTQQEDSAVYLCASSLSRERSGELFFGEGSRLTVL.

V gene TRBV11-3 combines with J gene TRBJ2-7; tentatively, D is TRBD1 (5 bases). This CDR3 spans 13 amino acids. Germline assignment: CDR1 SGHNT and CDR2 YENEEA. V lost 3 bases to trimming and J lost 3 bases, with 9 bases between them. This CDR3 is CASSLTENYEQYF. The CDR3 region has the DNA TGTGCCAGCAGCTTGACAGAAAACTACGAGCAGTACTTC. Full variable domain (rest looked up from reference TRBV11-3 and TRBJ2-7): EAGVVQSPRYKIIEKKQPVAFWCNPISGHNTLYWYLQNLGQGPELLIRYENEEAVDDSQLPKDRFSAERLKGVDSTLKIQPAELGDSAVYLCASSLTENYEQYFGPGTRLTVT.

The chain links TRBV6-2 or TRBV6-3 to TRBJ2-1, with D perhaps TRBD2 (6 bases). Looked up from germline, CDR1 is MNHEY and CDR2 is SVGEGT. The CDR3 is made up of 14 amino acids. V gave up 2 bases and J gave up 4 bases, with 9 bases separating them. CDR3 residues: CASSYGGEYNEQFF. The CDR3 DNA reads TGTGCCAGCAGTTACGGCGGGGAATACAATGAGCAGTTCTTC.